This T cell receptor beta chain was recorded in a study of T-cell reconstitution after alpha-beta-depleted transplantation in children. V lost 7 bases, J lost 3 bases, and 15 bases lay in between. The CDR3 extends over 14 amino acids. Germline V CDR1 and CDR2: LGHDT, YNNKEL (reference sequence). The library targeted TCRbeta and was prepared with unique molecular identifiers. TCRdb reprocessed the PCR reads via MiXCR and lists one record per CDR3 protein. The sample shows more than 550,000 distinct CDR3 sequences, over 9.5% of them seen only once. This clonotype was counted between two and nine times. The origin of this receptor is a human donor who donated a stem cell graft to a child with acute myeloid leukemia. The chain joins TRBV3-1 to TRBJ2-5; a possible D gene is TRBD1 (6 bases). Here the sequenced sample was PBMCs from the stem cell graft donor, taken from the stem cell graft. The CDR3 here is CASTTHRVEETQYF. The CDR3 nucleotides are TGTGCCAGCACCACACACAGGGTTGAAGAGACCCAGTACTTC.